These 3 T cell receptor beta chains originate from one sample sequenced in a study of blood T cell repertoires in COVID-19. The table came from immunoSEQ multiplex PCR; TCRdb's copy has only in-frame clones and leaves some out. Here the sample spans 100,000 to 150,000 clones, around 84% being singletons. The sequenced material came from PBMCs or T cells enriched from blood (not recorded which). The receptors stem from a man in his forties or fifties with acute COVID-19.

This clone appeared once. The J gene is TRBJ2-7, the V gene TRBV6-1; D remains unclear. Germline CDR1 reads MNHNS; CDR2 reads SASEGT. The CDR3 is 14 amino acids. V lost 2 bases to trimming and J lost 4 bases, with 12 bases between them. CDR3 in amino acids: CASSEIDPGYEQYF. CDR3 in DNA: TGTGCCAGCAGTGAAATAGACCCCGGGTACGAGCAGTACTTC.

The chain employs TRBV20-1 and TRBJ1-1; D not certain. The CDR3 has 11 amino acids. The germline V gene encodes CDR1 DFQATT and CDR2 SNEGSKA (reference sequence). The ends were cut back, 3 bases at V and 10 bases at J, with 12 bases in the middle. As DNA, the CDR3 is TGCAGTGCTAGCGACCTTCGGGGAGCTTTCTTT. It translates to CSASDLRGAFF.

The DNA of the CDR3 is TGTGCCAGCAGTGAAGGGGGGGGCGCTCGGTATGGCTACACCTTC. Translating it yields CASSEGGGARYGYTF. The rearrangement uses TRBV2 and TRBJ1-2, with D possibly matching TRBD1 (6 bases). This CDR3 is built from 15 residues. CDR1 and CDR2 from the germline V gene are SNHLY and FYNNEI. Trimming stripped 1 base from V and 5 bases from J, with 14 bases between.